Sequencing of this T cell receptor beta chain was carried out in a study of blood T cell repertoires in COVID-19. This CDR3 contains 14 residues. Germline CDR1 reads LGHDT; CDR2 reads YNNKEL (reference sequence). The ends were cut back, 0 bases at V and 7 bases at J, with 12 bases in the middle. Original data processing: Counts of nucleated cells, estimated from reference gene primer amplification, were obtained. Generated by immunoSEQ multiplex PCR, the TCRdb table keeps only in-frame clones and is missing some. From that table come the V and J calls and clone size; the DNA was used to work out D and trimming. This sample carries more than 70,000 clones, 89% of them seen once, and the ten largest clones take roughly 8.9%.

The sequence derives from a middle-aged man with acute or convalescent COVID-19. The chain couples TRBV3-1 (or the pseudogene TRBV3-2) to TRBJ1-2; D is uncertain. The sequenced material came from peripheral blood. The CDR3 sequence is CASSQDPRSIGYTF. CDR3 coding DNA: TGTGCCAGCAGCCAAGACCCCAGGTCTATTGGCTACACCTTC.